A selection of T cell receptor beta chains follows, all from one sample in a study of post-analysis software for immune sequencing data. TCRdb re-called the PCR reads with MiXCR, one entry per CDR3 protein. The sample consists of hundreds of thousands of distinct CDR3 sequences, just under 30% of them appearing once. The sequencing sample was made of blood. These TCRs come from a girl aged 5 to 17 with multiple sclerosis. Each CDR3 is given with its conserved first and last residue. A D gene is named only where the DNA matches it firmly. A clone size is listed for some rows: how often the clone was seen (once, few, many), or a class if it is expanded.

D gene	V gene	J gene	clone size	CDR3 protein	CDR3 DNA
TRBD2	TRBV5-1	TRBJ2-1	few	CASSLAGTRSNEQFF	TGCGCCAGCAGCTTGGCCGGGACTAGATCCAATGAGCAGTTCTTC
TRBD2	TRBV20-1	TRBJ2-1	NA	CSARDFREGRNEQFF	TGCAGTGCTAGAGATTTTCGGGAGGGCCGCAATGAGCAGTTCTTC
NA	TRBV18	TRBJ2-5	few	CASSPGLKGETQYF	TGTGCCAGCTCACCAGGACTCAAGGGGGAGACCCAGTACTTC
NA	TRBV27	TRBJ2-1	NA	CASSWTGAYNEQFF	TGTGCCAGCAGTTGGACGGGAGCCTACAATGAGCAGTTCTTC
NA	TRBV10-2	TRBJ2-1	once	CASSELYEQFF	TGCGCCAGCAGTGAGCTGTATGAGCAGTTCTTC
NA	TRBV15	TRBJ2-3	many	CATSRDDFTDTQYF	TGTGCCACCAGCAGAGATGACTTCACAGATACGCAGTATTTT
NA	TRBV18	TRBJ2-3	NA	CASSPNLEDTQYF	TGTGCCAGCTCACCAAACCTAGAGGATACGCAGTATTTT
TRBD1	TRBV29-1	TRBJ1-2	NA	CSGKGQGDGYTF	TGCAGCGGAAAAGGACAGGGTGATGGCTACACCTTC
NA	TRBV6-5	TRBJ1-2	NA	CASSSIDGPDYGYTF	TGTGCCAGCAGTTCCATTGACGGGCCCGACTATGGCTACACCTTC
TRBD1	TRBV13	TRBJ1-2	NA	CASSDRGRGYGYTF	TGTGCCAGCAGCGACAGGGGGCGAGGCTATGGCTACACCTTC
NA	TRBV2	TRBJ2-3	NA	CASKRTGGPDTQYF	TGTGCCAGCAAGCGGACAGGAGGGCCAGATACGCAGTATTTT
TRBD2	TRBV11-3	TRBJ2-1	NA	CASSWGTSGAYNEQFF	TGTGCCAGCAGCTGGGGGACTAGCGGGGCCTACAATGAGCAGTTCTTC
TRBD1	TRBV20-1	TRBJ2-1	NA	CSVPGTGGRNEQFF	TGCAGTGTTCCAGGGACAGGGGGGCGGAATGAGCAGTTCTTC
NA	TRBV5-4	TRBJ1-2	few	CASSLASSADYGYTF	TGTGCCAGCAGCTTAGCGTCCTCCGCAGACTATGGCTACACCTTC
TRBD2	TRBV24-1	TRBJ2-3	few	CATSDLGTSGSRTDTQYF	TGTGCCACCAGTGATTTAGGGACTAGCGGGAGCCGCACAGATACGCAGTATTTT
NA	TRBV6-2/TRBV6-3	TRBJ2-3	NA	CASSYSTPRAQYF	TGTGCCAGCAGTTACTCGACTCCGCGCGCGCAGTATTTT
TRBD2	TRBV10-3	TRBJ2-7	NA	CAISPGLAASEQYF	TGTGCCATCAGCCCGGGACTAGCGGCATCGGAGCAGTACTTC
TRBD2	TRBV4-1	TRBJ2-7	NA	CASSPNSGGGFYEQYF	TGCGCCAGCAGCCCAAACTCCGGGGGGGGCTTCTACGAGCAGTACTTC
NA	TRBV27	TRBJ2-1	NA	CTSSTLYSYNEQFF	TGTACCAGCAGCACGCTTTACTCCTACAATGAGCAGTTCTTC
TRBD2	TRBV15	TRBJ2-7	NA	CATSRDRLQRGYEQYF	TGTGCCACCAGCAGAGATCGGCTGCAGCGGGGCTACGAGCAGTACTTC
NA	TRBV20-1	TRBJ1-2	NA	CRAHGYTF	TGCAGGGCCCATGGCTACACCTTC
TRBD2	TRBV5-6	TRBJ2-3	few	CASRGTSGPSPSTDTQYF	TGTGCCAGCAGGGGAACTAGCGGACCCAGCCCTAGCACAGATACGCAGTATTTT
TRBD2	TRBV20-1	TRBJ2-7	NA	CSARLAGGLGIREQYF	TGCAGTGCCAGACTAGCGGGAGGTCTCGGGATCCGCGAGCAGTACTTC
NA	TRBV5-1	TRBJ1-1	NA	CASSPRELVNTEAFF	TGCGCCAGCAGCCCCAGGGAGTTGGTGAACACTGAAGCTTTCTTT
NA	TRBV6-5	TRBJ2-5	few	CASQGSQETQYF	TGTGCCAGCCAGGGCAGCCAAGAGACCCAGTACTTC
TRBD2	TRBV20-1	TRBJ2-1	few	CSASHSGGYYNEQFF	TGCAGTGCTTCCCACAGCGGGGGGTACTACAATGAGCAGTTCTTC
NA	TRBV28	TRBJ2-7	few	CASSPVAGSEQYF	TGTGCCAGCAGTCCCGTTGCGGGGAGCGAGCAGTACTTC
TRBD1	TRBV28	TRBJ2-2	NA	CASSWDRITGELFF	TGTGCCAGCAGCTGGGACAGAATCACCGGGGAGCTGTTTTTT
TRBD1	TRBV28	TRBJ1-4	NA	CASRVNRGIAPNEKLFF	TGTGCCAGCAGGGTGAACAGGGGGATTGCTCCTAATGAAAAACTGTTTTTT
NA	TRBV27	TRBJ1-2	NA	CASATSGGGYGYTF	TGTGCCAGCGCGACCAGTGGTGGGGGGTATGGCTACACCTTC
NA	TRBV20-1	TRBJ2-7	NA	CSARGGVVIPGRKYEQYF	TGCAGTGCCAGAGGGGGAGTCGTCATCCCCGGGAGGAAGTACGAGCAGTACTTC
NA	TRBV10-3	TRBJ2-7	NA	CAISESEGKGEQYF	TGTGCCATCAGTGAGTCGGAGGGAAAGGGCGAGCAGTACTTC
NA	TRBV7-2	TRBJ1-6	few	CASSLSHRERNSPLHF	TGTGCCAGCAGCCTATCCCACAGGGAGAGGAATTCACCCCTCCACTTT
NA	TRBV28	TRBJ1-4	NA	CASSPPRLRGSEKLFF	TGTGCCAGCAGTCCCCCCAGGCTGCGGGGCTCTGAAAAACTGTTTTTT
NA	TRBV7-2	TRBJ2-7	few	CASSYEGGTTYEQYF	TGTGCCAGCAGCTACGAAGGAGGTACAACCTACGAGCAGTACTTC
TRBD1	TRBV6-5	TRBJ1-2	NA	CASRRPTGARDYGYTF	TGTGCCAGCAGACGCCCTACAGGGGCCAGGGACTATGGCTACACCTTC
NA	TRBV15	TRBJ2-1	many	CATSRVGTYNEQFF	TGTGCCACCAGCAGAGTTGGGACCTACAATGAGCAGTTCTTC
NA	TRBV5-1	TRBJ1-1	many	CASSLAGGGTEAFF	TGCGCCAGCAGCTTGGCTGGGGGGGGCACTGAAGCTTTCTTT
NA	TRBV6-6	TRBJ1-5	many	CASSYRGGNQPQHF	TGTGCCAGCAGTTACCGGGGTGGCAATCAGCCCCAGCATTTT
TRBD1	TRBV6-5	TRBJ1-2	many	CASSYSGQGIYGYTF	TGTGCCAGCAGTTACTCGGGACAGGGTATATATGGCTACACCTTC
NA	TRBV6-2/TRBV6-3	TRBJ2-7	NA	CASSYSSFRDEQYF	TGTGCCAGCAGTTACTCGAGTTTCCGGGACGAGCAGTACTTC
TRBD1	TRBV12-3/TRBV12-4	TRBJ1-2	NA	CASRSQGATSGYTF	TGTGCCAGCAGATCGCAGGGGGCGACGTCGGGCTACACCTTC
NA	TRBV6-6	TRBJ2-3	NA	CASSYAGRPPDTQYF	TGTGCCAGCAGTTACGCGGGTCGCCCGCCAGATACGCAGTATTTT
NA	TRBV20-1	TRBJ2-7	NA	CSASEAGLAYEQYF	TGCAGTGCTAGTGAGGCAGGGCTAGCCTACGAGCAGTACTTC
TRBD1	TRBV20-1	TRBJ2-7	NA	CSATGGLSYNEQYF	TGCAGTGCAACAGGGGGCCTCTCCTACAATGAGCAGTACTTC
NA	TRBV6-1	TRBJ2-3	NA	CASRDASTDTQYF	TGTGCCAGCAGGGACGCTAGCACAGATACGCAGTATTTT
TRBD1	TRBV9	TRBJ2-5	NA	CASSVGTGGSQYF	TGTGCCAGCAGCGTAGGGACAGGGGGGTCCCAGTACTTC
NA	TRBV7-2	TRBJ1-4	few	CASSDRAGATNEKLFF	TGTGCCAGCAGCGACCGAGCGGGTGCAACTAATGAAAAACTGTTTTTT
TRBD2	TRBV7-2	TRBJ2-7	many	CASSLAGGDEQYF	TGTGCCAGCAGCTTAGCGGGGGGGGACGAGCAGTACTTC
NA	TRBV20-1	TRBJ2-5	NA	CSAPDYYRETQYF	TGCAGTGCTCCTGACTATTACCGAGAGACCCAGTACTTC
NA	TRBV9	TRBJ2-5	few	CASSVAVTRGNEQYF	TGTGCCAGCAGCGTAGCTGTCACCCGAGGAAATGAGCAGTACTTC
TRBD2	TRBV12-3/TRBV12-4	TRBJ2-1	few	CASSPTSVFDNEQFF	TGTGCCAGCAGTCCTACTAGCGTTTTCGACAATGAGCAGTTCTTC
TRBD1	TRBV15	TRBJ2-2	NA	CATSIKGPFDRAAGELFF	TGTGCCACCAGCATAAAGGGCCCCTTTGACAGGGCCGCCGGGGAGCTGTTTTTT
NA	TRBV12-3/TRBV12-4	TRBJ2-1	NA	CASSSNSLTGDPEQFF	TGTGCCAGCAGTTCCAACTCTCTAACCGGGGACCCAGAGCAGTTCTTC
NA	TRBV7-2	TRBJ2-1	few	CASSLRRGGSIDEQFF	TGTGCCAGCAGCCTTAGAAGAGGGGGGAGTATCGATGAGCAGTTCTTC